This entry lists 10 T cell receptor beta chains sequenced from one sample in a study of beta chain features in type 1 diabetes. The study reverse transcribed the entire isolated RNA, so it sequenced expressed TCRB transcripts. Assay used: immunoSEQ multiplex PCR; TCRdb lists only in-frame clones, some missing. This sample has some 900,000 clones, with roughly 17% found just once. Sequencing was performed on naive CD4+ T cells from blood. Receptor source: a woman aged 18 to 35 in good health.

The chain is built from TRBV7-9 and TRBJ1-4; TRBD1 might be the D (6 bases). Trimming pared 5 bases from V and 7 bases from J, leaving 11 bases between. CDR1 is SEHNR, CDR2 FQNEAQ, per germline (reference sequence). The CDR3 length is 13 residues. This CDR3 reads CASSRQVGEKLFF. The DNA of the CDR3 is TGTGCCAGCAGCCGACAGGTCGGTGAAAAACTGTTTTTT.

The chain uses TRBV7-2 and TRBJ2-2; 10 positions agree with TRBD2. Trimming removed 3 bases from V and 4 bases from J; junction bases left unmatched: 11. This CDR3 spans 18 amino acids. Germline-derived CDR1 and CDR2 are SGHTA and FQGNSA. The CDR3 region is CASSLTSGFTGSTGELFF. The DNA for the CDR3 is TGTGCCAGCAGCTTGACTAGCGGGTTCACGGGTAGCACCGGGGAGCTGTTTTTT. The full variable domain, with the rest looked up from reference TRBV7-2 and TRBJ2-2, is GAGVSQSPSNKVTEKGKDVELRCDPISGHTALYWYRQSLGQGLEFLIYFQGNSAPDKSGLPSDRFSAERTGGSVSTLTIQRTQQEDSAVYLCASSLTSGFTGSTGELFFGEGSRLTVL.

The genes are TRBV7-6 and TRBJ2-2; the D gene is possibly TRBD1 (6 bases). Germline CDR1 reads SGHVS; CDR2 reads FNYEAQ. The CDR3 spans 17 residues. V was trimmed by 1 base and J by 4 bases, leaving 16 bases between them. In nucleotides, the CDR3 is TGTGCCAGCAGCTTAGTAGGAGGACAGAAATCCACCGGGGAGCTGTTTTTT. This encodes CASSLVGGQKSTGELFF.

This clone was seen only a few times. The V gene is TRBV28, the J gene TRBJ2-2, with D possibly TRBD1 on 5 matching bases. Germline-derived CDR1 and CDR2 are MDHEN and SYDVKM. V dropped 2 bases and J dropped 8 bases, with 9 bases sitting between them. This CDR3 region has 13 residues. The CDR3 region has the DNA TGTGCCAGCAGTTTAGGGGCTGTGGGGGAGCTGTTTTTT. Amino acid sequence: CASSLGAVGELFF.

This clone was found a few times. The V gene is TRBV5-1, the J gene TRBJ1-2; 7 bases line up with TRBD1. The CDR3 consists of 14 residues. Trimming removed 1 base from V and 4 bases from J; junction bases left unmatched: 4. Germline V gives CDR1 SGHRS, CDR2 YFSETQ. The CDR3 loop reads CASSLYRGSYGYTF. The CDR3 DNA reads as TGCGCCAGCAGCTTGTACAGGGGAAGCTATGGCTACACCTTC.

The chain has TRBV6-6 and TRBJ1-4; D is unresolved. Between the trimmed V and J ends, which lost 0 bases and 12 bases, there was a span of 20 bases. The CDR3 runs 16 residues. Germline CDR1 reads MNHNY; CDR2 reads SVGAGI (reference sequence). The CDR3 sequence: CASSYSTPHWQAELFF. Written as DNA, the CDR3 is TGTGCCAGCAGTTACTCGACGCCCCATTGGCAGGCGGAACTGTTTTTT.

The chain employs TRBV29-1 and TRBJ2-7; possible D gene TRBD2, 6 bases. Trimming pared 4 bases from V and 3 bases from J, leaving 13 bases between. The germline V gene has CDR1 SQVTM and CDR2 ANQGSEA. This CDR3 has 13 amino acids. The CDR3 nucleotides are TGCAGCGTTGTGGTGACAGCGGGCTACGAGCAGTACTTC. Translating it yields CSVVVTAGYEQYF.

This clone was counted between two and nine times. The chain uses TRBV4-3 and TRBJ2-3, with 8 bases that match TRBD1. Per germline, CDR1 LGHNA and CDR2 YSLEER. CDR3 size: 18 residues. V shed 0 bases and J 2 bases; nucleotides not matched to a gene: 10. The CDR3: CASSQDVPRTGFTDTQYF. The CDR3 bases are TGCGCCAGCAGCCAAGATGTTCCCAGGACAGGGTTCACAGATACGCAGTATTTT.

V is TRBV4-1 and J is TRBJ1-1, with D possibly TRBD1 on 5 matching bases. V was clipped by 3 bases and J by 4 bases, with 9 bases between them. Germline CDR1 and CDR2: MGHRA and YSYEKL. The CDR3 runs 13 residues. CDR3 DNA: TGCGCCAGCAGCCACATAACAGGCACTGAAGCTTTCTTT. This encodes CASSHITGTEAFF.

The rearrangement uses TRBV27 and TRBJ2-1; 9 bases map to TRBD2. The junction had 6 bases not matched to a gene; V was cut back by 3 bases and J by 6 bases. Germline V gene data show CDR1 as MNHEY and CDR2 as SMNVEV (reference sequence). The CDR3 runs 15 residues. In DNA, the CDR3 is TGTGCCAGCAGTTTTCAAGGGACTAGCTTCAATGAGCAGTTCTTC. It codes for CASSFQGTSFNEQFF.